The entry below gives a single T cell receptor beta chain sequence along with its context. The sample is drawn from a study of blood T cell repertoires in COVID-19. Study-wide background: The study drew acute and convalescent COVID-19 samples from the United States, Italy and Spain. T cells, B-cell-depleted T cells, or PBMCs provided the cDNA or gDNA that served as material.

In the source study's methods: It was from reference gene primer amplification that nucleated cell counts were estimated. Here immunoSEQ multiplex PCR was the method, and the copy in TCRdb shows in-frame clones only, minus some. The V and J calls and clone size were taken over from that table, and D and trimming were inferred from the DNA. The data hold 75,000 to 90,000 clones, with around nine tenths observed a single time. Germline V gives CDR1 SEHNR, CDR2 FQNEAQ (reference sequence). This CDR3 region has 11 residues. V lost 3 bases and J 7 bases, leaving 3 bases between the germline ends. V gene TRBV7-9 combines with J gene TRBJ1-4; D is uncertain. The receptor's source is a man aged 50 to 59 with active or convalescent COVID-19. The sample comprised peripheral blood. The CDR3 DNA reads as TGTGCCAGCAGCTTCCTTGAAAAACTGTTTTTT. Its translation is CASSFLEKLFF.